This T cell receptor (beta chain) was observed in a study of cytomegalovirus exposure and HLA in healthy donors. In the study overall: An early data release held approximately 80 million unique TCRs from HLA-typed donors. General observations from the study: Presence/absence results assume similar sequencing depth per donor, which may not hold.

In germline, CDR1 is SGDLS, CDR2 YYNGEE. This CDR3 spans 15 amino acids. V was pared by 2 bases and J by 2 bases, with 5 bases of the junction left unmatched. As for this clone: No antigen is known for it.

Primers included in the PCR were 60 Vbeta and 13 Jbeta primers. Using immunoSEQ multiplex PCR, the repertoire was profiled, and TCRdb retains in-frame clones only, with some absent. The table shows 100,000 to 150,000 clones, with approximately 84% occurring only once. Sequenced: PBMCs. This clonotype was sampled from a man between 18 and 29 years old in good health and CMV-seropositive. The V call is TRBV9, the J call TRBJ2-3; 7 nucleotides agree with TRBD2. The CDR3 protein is CASSVSGTNTDTQYF. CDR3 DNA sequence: TGTGCCAGCAGCGTTTCCGGGACTAACACAGATACGCAGTATTTT.